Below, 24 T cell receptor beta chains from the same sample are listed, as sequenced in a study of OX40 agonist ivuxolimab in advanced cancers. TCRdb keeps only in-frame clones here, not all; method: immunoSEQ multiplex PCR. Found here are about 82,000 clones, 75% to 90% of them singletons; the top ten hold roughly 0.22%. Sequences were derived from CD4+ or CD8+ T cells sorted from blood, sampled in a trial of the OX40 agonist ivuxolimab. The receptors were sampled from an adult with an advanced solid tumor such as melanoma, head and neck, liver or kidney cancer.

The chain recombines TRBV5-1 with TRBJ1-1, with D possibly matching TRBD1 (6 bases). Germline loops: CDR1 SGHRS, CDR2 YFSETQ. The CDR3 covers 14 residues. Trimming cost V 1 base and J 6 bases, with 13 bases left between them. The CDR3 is CASSLTGYQAEAFF. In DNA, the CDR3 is TGCGCCAGCAGCTTGACAGGGTATCAGGCTGAAGCTTTCTTT. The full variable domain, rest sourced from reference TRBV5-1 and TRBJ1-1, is KAGVTQTPRYLIKTRGQQVTLSCSPISGHRSVSWYQQTPGQGLQFLFEYFSETQRNKGNFPGRFSGRQFSNSRSEMNVSTLELGDSALYLCASSLTGYQAEAFFGQGTRLTVV.

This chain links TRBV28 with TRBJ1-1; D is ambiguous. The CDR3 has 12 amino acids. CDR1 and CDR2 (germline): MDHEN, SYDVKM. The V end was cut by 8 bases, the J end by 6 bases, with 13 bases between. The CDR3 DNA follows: TGTGCCAGCGCATCAACCCGATCTGAAGCTTTCTTT. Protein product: CASASTRSEAFF.

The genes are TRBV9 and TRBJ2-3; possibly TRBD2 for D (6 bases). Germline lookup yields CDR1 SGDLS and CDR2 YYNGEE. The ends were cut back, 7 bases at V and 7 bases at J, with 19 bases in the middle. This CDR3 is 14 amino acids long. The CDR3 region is CASSLGGNPNTQYF. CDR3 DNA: TGTGCCAGCTCCCTCGGGGGAAACCCCAATACGCAGTATTTT. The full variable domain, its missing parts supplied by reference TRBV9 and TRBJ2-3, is DSGVTQTPKHLITATGQRVTLRCSPRSGDLSVYWYQQSLDQGLQFLIQYYNGEERAKGNILERFSAQQFPDLHSELNLSSLELGDSALYFCASSLGGNPNTQYFGPGTRLTVL.

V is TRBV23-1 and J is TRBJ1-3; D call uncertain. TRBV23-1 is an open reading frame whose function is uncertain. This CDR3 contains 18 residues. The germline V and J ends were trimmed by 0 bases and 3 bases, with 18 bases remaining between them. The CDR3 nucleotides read TGCGCCAGCAGTCAATCCCCTCCGGAGGGCGCAATTGGAAACACCATATATTTT. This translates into CASSQSPPEGAIGNTIYF.

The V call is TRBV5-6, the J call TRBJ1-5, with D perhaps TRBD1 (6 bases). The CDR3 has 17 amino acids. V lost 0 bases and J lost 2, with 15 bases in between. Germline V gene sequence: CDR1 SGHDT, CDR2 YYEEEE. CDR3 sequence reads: CASSLGGRGGGNQPQHF. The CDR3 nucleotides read TGTGCCAGCAGCTTGGGTGGCAGGGGAGGGGGCAATCAGCCCCAGCATTTT.

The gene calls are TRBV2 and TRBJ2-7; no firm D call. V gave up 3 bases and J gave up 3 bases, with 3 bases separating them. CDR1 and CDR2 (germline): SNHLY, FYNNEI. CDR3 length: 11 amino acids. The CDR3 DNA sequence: TGTGCCAGCAGTGACAGCTACGAGCAGTACTTC. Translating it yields CASSDSYEQYF.

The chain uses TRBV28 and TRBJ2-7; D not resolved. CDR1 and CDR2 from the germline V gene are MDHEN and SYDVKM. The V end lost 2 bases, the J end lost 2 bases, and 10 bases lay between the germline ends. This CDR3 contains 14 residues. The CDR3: CASSLTTPPYEQYF. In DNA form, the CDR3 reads TGTGCCAGCAGTTTAACGACACCCCCCTACGAGCAGTACTTC.

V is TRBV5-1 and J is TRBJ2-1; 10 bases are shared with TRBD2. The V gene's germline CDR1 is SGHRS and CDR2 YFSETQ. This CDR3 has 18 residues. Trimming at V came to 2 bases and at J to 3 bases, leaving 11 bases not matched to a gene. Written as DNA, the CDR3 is TGCGCCAGCAGCTTTGGGCGGCTAGCGGGAGTGGGCTACAATGAGCAGTTCTTC. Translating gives CASSFGRLAGVGYNEQFF. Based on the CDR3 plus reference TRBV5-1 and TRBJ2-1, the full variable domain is KAGVTQTPRYLIKTRGQQVTLSCSPISGHRSVSWYQQTPGQGLQFLFEYFSETQRNKGNFPGRFSGRQFSNSRSEMNVSTLELGDSALYLCASSFGRLAGVGYNEQFFGPGTRLTVL.

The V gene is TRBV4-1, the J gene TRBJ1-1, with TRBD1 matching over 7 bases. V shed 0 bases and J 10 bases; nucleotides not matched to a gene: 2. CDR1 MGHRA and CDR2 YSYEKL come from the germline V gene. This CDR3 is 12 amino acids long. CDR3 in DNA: TGCGCCAGCAGCCAAGATAGGACAGGAGCTTTCTTT. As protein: CASSQDRTGAFF.

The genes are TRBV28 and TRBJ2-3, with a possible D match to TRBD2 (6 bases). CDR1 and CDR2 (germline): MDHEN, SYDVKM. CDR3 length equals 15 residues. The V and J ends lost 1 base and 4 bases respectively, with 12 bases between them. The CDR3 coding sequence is TGTGCCAGCAGTTTATCGGGGGTAGCAGCAGATACGCAGTATTTT. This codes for CASSLSGVAADTQYF.

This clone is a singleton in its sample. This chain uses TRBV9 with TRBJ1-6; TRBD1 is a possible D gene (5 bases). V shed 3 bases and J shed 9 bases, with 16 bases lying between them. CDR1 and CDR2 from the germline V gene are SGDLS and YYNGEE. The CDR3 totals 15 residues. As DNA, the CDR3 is TGTGCCAGCAGCGCGGGACCACAGAGAACTTCACCCCTCCACTTT. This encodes CASSAGPQRTSPLHF.

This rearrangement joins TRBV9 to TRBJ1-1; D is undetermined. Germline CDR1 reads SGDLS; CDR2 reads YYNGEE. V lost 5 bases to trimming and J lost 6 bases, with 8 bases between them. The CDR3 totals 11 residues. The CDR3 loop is CASRKGSEAFF. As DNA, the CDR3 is TGTGCCAGCAGAAAGGGATCTGAAGCTTTCTTT.

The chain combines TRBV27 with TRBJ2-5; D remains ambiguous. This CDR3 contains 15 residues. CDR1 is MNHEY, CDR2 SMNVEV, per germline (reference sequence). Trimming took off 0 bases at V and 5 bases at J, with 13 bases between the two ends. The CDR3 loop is CASSLSRQPVETQYF. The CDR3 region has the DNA TGTGCCAGCAGTTTATCGCGCCAGCCTGTGGAGACCCAGTACTTC.

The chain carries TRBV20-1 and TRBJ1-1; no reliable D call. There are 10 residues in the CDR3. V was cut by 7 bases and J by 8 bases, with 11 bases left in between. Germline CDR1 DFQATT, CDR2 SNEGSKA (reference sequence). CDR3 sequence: CSVYKAEAFF. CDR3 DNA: TGCAGTGTTTACAAGGCCGAAGCTTTCTTT.

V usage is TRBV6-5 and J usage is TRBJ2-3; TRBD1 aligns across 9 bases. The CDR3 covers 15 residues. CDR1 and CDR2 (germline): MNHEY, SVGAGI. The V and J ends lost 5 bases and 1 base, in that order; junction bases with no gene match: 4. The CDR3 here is CASSGGTGRTDTQYF. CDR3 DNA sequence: TGTGCCAGCAGTGGGGGGACAGGGCGCACAGATACGCAGTATTTT.

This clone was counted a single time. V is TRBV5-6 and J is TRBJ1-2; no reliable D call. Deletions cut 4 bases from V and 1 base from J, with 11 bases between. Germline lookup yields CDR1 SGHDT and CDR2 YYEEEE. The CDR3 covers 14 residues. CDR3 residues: CASSPGRLNYGYTF. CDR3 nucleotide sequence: TGTGCCAGCAGCCCCGGCAGACTTAACTATGGCTACACCTTC.

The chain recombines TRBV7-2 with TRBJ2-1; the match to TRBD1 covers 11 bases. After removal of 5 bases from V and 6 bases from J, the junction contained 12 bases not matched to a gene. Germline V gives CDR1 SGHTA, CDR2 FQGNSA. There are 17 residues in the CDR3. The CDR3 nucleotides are TGTGCCAGCAGCGGAGGACGACCGGGACAGGGGGGCAATGAGCAGTTCTTC. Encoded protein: CASSGGRPGQGGNEQFF.

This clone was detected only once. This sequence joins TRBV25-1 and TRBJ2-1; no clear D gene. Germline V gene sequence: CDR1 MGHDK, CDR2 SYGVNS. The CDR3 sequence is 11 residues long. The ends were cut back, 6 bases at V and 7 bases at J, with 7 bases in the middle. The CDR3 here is CASRSWNEQFF. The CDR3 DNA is TGTGCCAGCAGAAGCTGGAATGAGCAGTTCTTC.

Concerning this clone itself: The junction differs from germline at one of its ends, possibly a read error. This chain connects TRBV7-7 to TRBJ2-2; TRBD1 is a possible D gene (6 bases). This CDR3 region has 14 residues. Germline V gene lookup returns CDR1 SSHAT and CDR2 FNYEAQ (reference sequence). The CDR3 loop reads CASSPTGKTGELFF. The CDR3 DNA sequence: TGTGCTAGCAGCCCCACAGGGAAGACCGGGGAGCTGTTTTTT.

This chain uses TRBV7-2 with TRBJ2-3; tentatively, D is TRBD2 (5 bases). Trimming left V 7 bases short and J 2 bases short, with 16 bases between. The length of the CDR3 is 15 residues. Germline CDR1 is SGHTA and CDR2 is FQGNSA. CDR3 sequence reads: CASTPLAFTTDTQYF. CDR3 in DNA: TGTGCCAGCACACCGCTAGCCTTTACCACAGATACGCAGTATTTT.

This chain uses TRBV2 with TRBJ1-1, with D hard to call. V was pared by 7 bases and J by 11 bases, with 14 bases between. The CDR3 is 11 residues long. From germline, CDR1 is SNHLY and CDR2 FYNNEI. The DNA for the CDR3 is TGTGCCAGCATGGGAGGGTTAATGGCTTTCTTT. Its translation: CASMGGLMAFF. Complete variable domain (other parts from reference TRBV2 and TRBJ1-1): EPEVTQTPSHQVTQMGQEVILRCVPISNHLYFYWYRQILGQKVEFLVSFYNNEISEKSEIFDDQFSVERPDGSNFTLKIRSTKLEDSAMYFCASMGGLMAFFGQGTRLTVV.

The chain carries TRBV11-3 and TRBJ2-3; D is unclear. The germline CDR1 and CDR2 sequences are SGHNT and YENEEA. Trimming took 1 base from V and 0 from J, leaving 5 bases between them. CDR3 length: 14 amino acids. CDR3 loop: CASSLAASTDTQYF. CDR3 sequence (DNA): TGTGCCAGCAGCTTAGCCGCAAGCACAGATACGCAGTATTTT.

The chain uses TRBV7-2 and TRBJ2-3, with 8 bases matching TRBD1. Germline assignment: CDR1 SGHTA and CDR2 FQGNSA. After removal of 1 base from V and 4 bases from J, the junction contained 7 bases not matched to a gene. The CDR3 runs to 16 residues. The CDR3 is CASSLDRTGSADTQYF. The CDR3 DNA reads TGTGCCAGCAGCTTAGACAGGACAGGGTCGGCAGATACGCAGTATTTT.

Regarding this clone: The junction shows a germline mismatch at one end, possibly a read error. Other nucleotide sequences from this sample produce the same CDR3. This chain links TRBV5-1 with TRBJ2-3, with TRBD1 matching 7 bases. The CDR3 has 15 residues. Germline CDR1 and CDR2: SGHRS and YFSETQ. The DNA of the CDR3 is TGCGCCAGCAGCTCACAGGGGTTTGGCACAGATACACAGTATTTT. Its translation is CASSSQGFGTDTQYF.